The 13 T cell receptor beta chains given below trace back to one sample, sequenced in a study of T cell responses to AZD1222 COVID-19 vaccine. Libraries were prepared by immunoSEQ multiplex PCR; TCRdb keeps only in-frame clonotypes and omits some of them. The sample records 150,000 or so clones, approximately 91% being singletons. Material: peripheral blood, obtained 28 days after the second AZD1222 dose. Receptor source: an adult who received the AZD1222 COVID-19 vaccine.

This sequence joins TRBV3-1 (or the pseudogene TRBV3-2) and TRBJ1-1, with D possibly matching TRBD1 (6 bases). CDR1 is LGHDT and CDR2 is YNNKEL in the germline V gene (reference sequence). The V and J ends lost 10 bases and 11 bases respectively, with 17 bases between them. This CDR3 has 11 amino acids. The CDR3 region has the DNA TGTGCCACCGAAGGGGGTTTCGGCGCTTTCTTT. It specifies CATEGGFGAFF.

The V call is TRBV15, the J call TRBJ2-7; a possible D gene is TRBD2 (6 bases). V was pared by 2 bases and J by 0 bases, with 14 bases between. Germline-derived CDR1 and CDR2 are LNHNV and YYDKDF (reference sequence). CDR3 length: 16 amino acids. The CDR3 protein is CATSRTRLGDSYEQYF. DNA of the CDR3: TGTGCCACCAGCAGAACCCGACTAGGGGACTCCTACGAGCAGTACTTC.

This clone was picked up one time. This sequence joins TRBV3-1 (or the pseudogene TRBV3-2) and TRBJ2-1; D is uncertain. CDR3 length: 15 amino acids. The germline gives CDR1 LGHDT, CDR2 YNNKEL (reference sequence). V lost 2 bases to trimming and J lost 6 bases, with 14 bases between them. The DNA of the CDR3 is TGTGCCAGCAGCCAATTCACGGGCCGGAGCAATGAGCAGTTCTTC. Translating it yields CASSQFTGRSNEQFF.

The V gene is TRBV7-9, the J gene TRBJ1-1; maybe TRBD1 (6 bases). V lost 8 bases and J 7 bases, leaving 14 bases between the germline ends. The CDR3 covers 12 residues. CDR1 is SEHNR and CDR2 is FQNEAQ in the germline V gene (reference sequence). The CDR3 protein is CASGRGLLEAFF. The DNA for the CDR3 is TGTGCCAGCGGCAGGGGCTTACTTGAAGCTTTCTTT.

J is TRBJ1-3 and V is TRBV7-3; 7 bases align to TRBD1. The CDR3 is made up of 16 amino acids. Germline lookup yields CDR1 SGHTA and CDR2 FQGTGA. V lost 5 bases to trimming and J lost 2 bases; unmatched junction nucleotides: 9. The CDR3 reads CASSPTLTGAGNTIYF. CDR3 DNA: TGTGCCAGCAGCCCCACCTTAACAGGGGCTGGAAACACCATATATTTT.

The genes are TRBV7-3 and TRBJ2-7; 7 bases line up with TRBD2. This CDR3 contains 16 residues. Germline CDR1 reads SGHTA; CDR2 reads FQGTGA. V was pared by 5 bases and J by 0 bases, with 10 bases of the junction left unmatched. The DNA for the CDR3 is TGTGCCAGCAGCCTTGGATGGCGGGGGAGCTCCTACGAGCAGTACTTC. It codes for CASSLGWRGSSYEQYF.

V usage is TRBV25-1 and J usage is TRBJ1-1, with 9 bases that match TRBD1. This CDR3 has 14 residues. Germline CDR1 MGHDK, CDR2 SYGVNS. V trimming: 6 bases; J trimming: 6 bases; junction bases outside the gene matches: 8. CDR3 in DNA: TGTGCCAGCAGCCTTAATCACAGGGGGCCTGAAGCTTTCTTT. It specifies CASSLNHRGPEAFF.

This clone was detected only once. The genes are TRBV6-2 or TRBV6-3 and TRBJ2-2; 7 nucleotides line up with TRBD1. V was pared by 5 bases and J by 6 bases, with 6 bases of the junction left unmatched. CDR3 length: 14 amino acids. Germline V gene sequence: CDR1 MNHEY, CDR2 SVGEGT. The CDR3 region has the DNA TGTGCCAGCAGTAAGACAGGGCGCTCCGGGGAGCTGTTTTTT. Encoded protein: CASSKTGRSGELFF.

A note on this clone: This specimen includes other DNA sequences encoding the same CDR3. J is TRBJ1-1 and V is TRBV5-1; D gene unclear. V was pared by 0 bases and J by 0 bases, with 6 bases between. Germline assignment: CDR1 SGHRS and CDR2 YFSETQ. There are 14 residues in the CDR3. CDR3 residues: CASSLDGMNTEAFF. CDR3 bases: TGCGCCAGCAGCTTGGACGGAATGAACACTGAAGCTTTCTTT.

This chain connects TRBV3-1 (or the pseudogene TRBV3-2) to TRBJ1-3, with 8 bases aligning to TRBD1. From germline, CDR1 is LGHDT and CDR2 YNNKEL (reference sequence). V shed 7 bases and J 1 base; nucleotides not matched to a gene: 15. The CDR3 sequence is 18 residues long. The CDR3 loop is CASNHQGAGGRSGNTIYF. In DNA, the CDR3 is TGTGCCAGCAACCACCAAGGGGCAGGGGGCCGTTCTGGAAACACCATATATTTT.

This chain joins TRBV5-8 and TRBJ2-5, with D hard to call. Germline loops: CDR1 SGHTS, CDR2 YDEGEE. V was clipped by 2 bases and J by 0 bases, with 5 bases between them. The CDR3 is 13 amino acids. DNA of the CDR3: TGTGCCAGCAGCTTTGGGGACCAAGAGACCCAGTACTTC. It is translated as CASSFGDQETQYF.

The chain combines TRBV15 with TRBJ2-2, with D perhaps TRBD1 (6 bases). The V gene lost 4 bases and the J gene lost 3 bases, with 18 bases spanning the gap. This CDR3 comprises 17 residues. Per the germline V gene, CDR1 is LNHNV and CDR2 is YYDKDF (reference sequence). As DNA, the CDR3 is TGTGCCACCAGCACCCCTAATGGGGGCCTTTACACCGGGGAGCTGTTTTTT. Protein sequence: CATSTPNGGLYTGELFF.

V gene TRBV6-5 combines with J gene TRBJ2-2; 8 nucleotides line up with TRBD1. The V gene end was trimmed by 6 bases and the J gene end by 13 bases; junction bases not matched to a gene: 10. Per germline, CDR1 MNHEY and CDR2 SVGAGI. The CDR3 contains 13 residues. CDR3: CASSTTGTGGLFF. The CDR3 DNA is TGTGCCAGCAGCACTACCGGGACAGGAGGGCTGTTTTTT.